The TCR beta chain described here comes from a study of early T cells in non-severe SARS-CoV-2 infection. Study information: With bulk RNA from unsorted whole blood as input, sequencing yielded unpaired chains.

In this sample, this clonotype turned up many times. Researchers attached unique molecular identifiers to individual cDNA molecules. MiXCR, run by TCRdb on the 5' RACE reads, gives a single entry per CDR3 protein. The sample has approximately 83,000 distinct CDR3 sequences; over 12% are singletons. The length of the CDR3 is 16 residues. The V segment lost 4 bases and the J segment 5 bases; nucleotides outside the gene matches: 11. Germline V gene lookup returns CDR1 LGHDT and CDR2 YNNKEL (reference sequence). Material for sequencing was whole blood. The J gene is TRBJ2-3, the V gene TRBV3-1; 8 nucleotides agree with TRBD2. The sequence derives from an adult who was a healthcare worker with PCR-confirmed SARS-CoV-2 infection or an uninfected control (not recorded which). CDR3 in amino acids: CASSPIRSGSKDTQYF. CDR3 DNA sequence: TGTGCCAGCAGCCCGATAAGGAGCGGGAGTAAAGATACGCAGTATTTT.